Listed below are T cell receptor beta chains from one sample, sequenced in a study of blood T cell repertoires in COVID-19. Produced via immunoSEQ multiplex PCR; TCRdb's table is partial and in-frame only. The profile covers approximately 160,000 clones, with approximately 80% appearing a single time and 6% taken by the ten largest. The specimen was PBMCs or T cells enriched from blood (not recorded which). The receptor source for this set is a man in his forties who had recovered from COVID-19. Each CDR3 is given with its conserved first and last residue. The D gene is left open where the match is weak. Not all rows give a size; the values are once, few, many and, for expanded clones, a class.

length	J	D	size	V	DNA	CDR3
12	TRBJ1-2	.	.	TRBV6-5	TGTGCCAGCAGGACCGAGCGGAGGGGCTACACCTTC	CASRTERRGYTF
17	TRBJ2-5	TRBD2	.	TRBV11-2	TGTGCCAGCAGCCAGGGACTAGCGGGGGGGCGATCAGAGACCCAGTACTTC	CASSQGLAGGRSETQYF
16	TRBJ1-3	.	once	TRBV19	TGTGCCAGTAGTCAGACAGGTTTTGTCTCTGGAAACACCATATATTTT	CASSQTGFVSGNTIYF
14	TRBJ1-5	.	.	TRBV2	TGTGCCAGCAGGACAGACAAAACTATACAGCCCCAGCATTTT	CASRTDKTIQPQHF
17	TRBJ2-1	TRBD1	few	TRBV2	TGTGCCAGCAGCGCAAAGGGACAGGAGAGCTCCTACAATGAGCAGTTCTTC	CASSAKGQESSYNEQFF
16	TRBJ2-3	TRBD2	.	TRBV7-8	TGTGCCAGCAGTCAATGGGGACTAGCGGGGGGGGATACGCAGTATTTT	CASSQWGLAGGDTQYF
14	TRBJ2-7	TRBD1	.	TRBV2	TGTGCCAGCGATCCGGGACAGGGGGTTACAGAGCAGTACTTC	CASDPGQGVTEQYF
15	TRBJ2-1	TRBD2	.	TRBV6-6	TGTGCCAGCAGTCCGTTCGGGGGGGCCTACAATGAGCAGTTCTTC	CASSPFGGAYNEQFF
14	TRBJ1-2	TRBD1	once	TRBV13	TGTGCCAGCAGCTTAGGCCGGACAGGGTATGGCTACACCTTC	CASSLGRTGYGYTF
14	TRBJ2-4	.	.	TRBV21-1	TGTGCCAGCACCAGATCGGGGGAGGGAAACATTCAGTACTTC	CASTRSGEGNIQYF
15	TRBJ1-4	TRBD1	many	TRBV5-1	TGCGCCAGCAGCCCAGGACAGGGTTCTAATGAAAAACTGTTTTTT	CASSPGQGSNEKLFF
15	TRBJ2-3	TRBD2	many	TRBV7-6	TGTGCCAGCAGGCCTCCGGGACTAGCCGGAGATACGCAGTATTTT	CASRPPGLAGDTQYF
16	TRBJ1-5	.	.	TRBV6-2/TRBV6-3	TGTGCCAGCAGTTACTCGAGTTACCCTAGCAATCAGCCCCAGCATTTT	CASSYSSYPSNQPQHF
15	TRBJ1-1	TRBD1	once	TRBV18	TGTGCCAGCGCTCCGGGACAGGGGACGAACACTGAAGCTTTCTTT	CASAPGQGTNTEAFF
14	TRBJ1-5	.	.	TRBV18	TGTGCCAGCTCACCACGGCAGGGCAATCAGCCCCAGCATTTT	CASSPRQGNQPQHF
15	TRBJ2-1	.	.	TRBV9	TGTGCCAGCAGCCTGGACAGAAACTCCTACAATGAGCAGTTCTTC	CASSLDRNSYNEQFF
14	TRBJ2-2	.	.	TRBV5-1	TGCGCCAGCGGCCCGGGGACAAACACCGGGGAGCTGTTTTTT	CASGPGTNTGELFF
15	TRBJ2-1	.	.	TRBV19	TGTGCCAGTAGCAACAGGGTGGGCTCCTACAATGAGCAGTTCTTC	CASSNRVGSYNEQFF
11	TRBJ1-2	.	.	TRBV7-9	TGTGCCAGCAGCTTAGGCGGCGGCTACACCTTC	CASSLGGGYTF
16	TRBJ2-1	.	.	TRBV12-5	TGTGCTAGTGGTTTCCCCGACAGATTATTATACAATGAGCAGTTCTTC	CASGFPDRLLYNEQFF
13	TRBJ1-1	.	.	TRBV7-3	TGTGCCAGCAGCTCCCCGGGGATGGCTGAAGCTTTCTTT	CASSSPGMAEAFF
14	TRBJ2-7	.	.	TRBV10-2	TGCGCCAGCACCACTATCCCGTCATCCTACGAGCAGTACTTC	CASTTIPSSYEQYF
13	TRBJ2-7	.	few	TRBV4-2	TGTGCCAGCAGCCAAGAGGCCCGCTACGAGCAGTACTTC	CASSQEARYEQYF
15	TRBJ1-2	TRBD1	few	TRBV10-3	TGTGCCATCAACCGGGACAGGGGAGGTCTCTATGGCTACACCTTC	CAINRDRGGLYGYTF
17	TRBJ1-2	TRBD1	.	TRBV18	TGTGCCAGCTCACCGACCGGGACAGGGGGTCAAGGAGGTGGCTACACCTTC	CASSPTGTGGQGGGYTF
15	TRBJ1-5	TRBD1	once	TRBV10-3	TGTGCCATCAGTGAGTCAGGGACAGGCCATCAGCCCCAGCATTTT	CAISESGTGHQPQHF
15	TRBJ1-1	.	few	TRBV2	TGTGCCAGCAGTACTCAGGGGCTCATGAACACTGAAGCTTTCTTT	CASSTQGLMNTEAFF
13	TRBJ1-2	.	once	TRBV9	TGTGCCAGCAGTGATCTTCAGGGTGACGGCTACACCTTC	CASSDLQGDGYTF
15	TRBJ1-6	TRBD1	.	TRBV5-6	TGTGCCAGCAGCTACGGAGACAGGGGTAATTCACCCCTCCACTTT	CASSYGDRGNSPLHF
18	TRBJ2-2	TRBD2	few	TRBV5-6	TGTGCCAGCAGCTTCCGACTAGCGGGGGTAGCGAACACCGGGGAGCTGTTTTTT	CASSFRLAGVANTGELFF
13	TRBJ2-2	.	.	TRBV9	TGTGCCAGCAGCGTAGTCGGCGGCGGGGAGCTGTTTTTT	CASSVVGGGELFF